These 10 T cell receptor beta chains were sequenced from one sample in a study of metastatic and nonmetastatic thyroid tumors. TCRdb re-clonotyped the PCR reads through MiXCR. The repertoire holds tens of thousands of clones, with 22% as singletons. Thyroid surgery was preceded by no treatment in any patient. What was sequenced was blood. Every receptor here comes from a female donor with papillary thyroid cancer or a benign thyroid nodule (not recorded which). Some clones in this sample may be carry-over from other donors' samples.

This chain joins TRBV13 and TRBJ2-3, with TRBD2 matching over 10 bases. The J segment lost 4 bases and the V segment lost 4 bases, leaving 8 bases of the junction unmatched. From germline, CDR1 is PRHDT and CDR2 FYEKMQ (reference sequence). The CDR3 contains 16 residues. CDR3 loop: CASSSNLAGVADTQYF. CDR3 coding DNA: TGTGCCAGCAGCTCGAACCTAGCGGGAGTGGCAGATACGCAGTATTTT.

This clone was seen many times. This sequence joins TRBV7-2 and TRBJ2-2; D may be TRBD2 (5 bases). This CDR3 is 13 amino acids long. V gave up 5 bases and J gave up 6 bases, with 10 bases separating them. Germline-derived CDR1 and CDR2 are SGHTA and FQGNSA. The DNA for the CDR3 is TGTGCCAGCAGCCGTACTAGGTCCGGGGAGCTGTTTTTT. Translated, it gives CASSRTRSGELFF.

Many counts were recorded for this clone. The gene calls are TRBV19 and TRBJ2-2; D unresolved. There are 14 residues in the CDR3. CDR1 and CDR2 from the germline V gene are LNHDA and SQIVND (reference sequence). Trimming stripped 5 bases from V and 2 bases from J, with 9 bases between. The CDR3 loop is CASSLGLNTGELFF. The CDR3 coding sequence is TGTGCCAGTAGTCTAGGGCTAAACACCGGGGAGCTGTTTTTT. Combining the CDR3 with reference TRBV19 and TRBJ2-2 gives the whole variable domain DGGITQSPKYLFRKEGQNVTLSCEQNLNHDAMYWYRQDPGQGLRLIYYSQIVNDFQKGDIAEGYSVSREKKESFPLTVTSAQKNPTAFYLCASSLGLNTGELFFGEGSRLTVL.

The genes are TRBV9 and TRBJ2-3; possible D gene TRBD1, 6 bases. This CDR3 spans 15 amino acids. V dropped 4 bases and J dropped 2 bases, with 14 bases sitting between them. The germline V gene has CDR1 SGDLS and CDR2 YYNGEE. The CDR3 DNA is TGTGCCAGCAGCCATACCGGGACAACCACAGATACGCAGTATTTT. Translating it yields CASSHTGTTTDTQYF.

At least ten counts were recorded for this clone. Sequence at one end of the junction differs from germline and may be a read error. The sample carries other DNA sequences with the same CDR3. The chain is built from TRBV5-6 and TRBJ1-3; D unclear. There are 14 residues in the CDR3. Germline loops: CDR1 SGHDT, CDR2 YYEEEE. This CDR3 is CASSLLLSGNTIYF. In DNA form, the CDR3 reads TGTGCCAGCAGCTTGCTCCTCTCTGGAAACACCATATACTTT.

The table lists this clone with many counts. The J gene is TRBJ2-5, the V gene TRBV9, with D unresolved. V was trimmed by 8 bases and J by 5 bases, leaving 16 bases between them. This CDR3 is 13 amino acids long. The V gene's germline CDR1 is SGDLS and CDR2 YYNGEE. CDR3 amino acids: CASSPAPTETQYF. DNA for the CDR3: TGTGCCAGTTCTCCGGCTCCAACGGAGACCCAGTACTTC.

This clone has only a few counts. The rearrangement links TRBV18 to TRBJ2-7; 8 bases align to TRBD2. CDR3 length: 14 residues. Germline CDR1 and CDR2: KGHSH and LQKENI. V dropped 11 bases and J dropped 0; count of bases not matched to a gene: 9. The DNA of the CDR3 is TGTGCCGCCGCGACTAGCGCGAGCTCCTACGAGCAGTACTTC. Translated: CAAATSASSYEQYF.

This clone was counted a few times. The chain joins TRBV25-1 to TRBJ2-7, with D uncertain. Germline loops: CDR1 MGHDK, CDR2 SYGVNS. This CDR3 comprises 14 residues. Trimming shortened V by 8 bases and J by 3 bases, and 17 bases separated the two germline ends. CDR3 region: CASHLYSNRYEQYF. The CDR3 coding sequence is TGTGCCAGCCACCTGTACAGCAACCGCTACGAGCAGTACTTC.

This clone was recorded many times. The V call is TRBV7-2, the J call TRBJ2-1; a weak D match, TRBD2 (7 bases). The CDR3 covers 16 residues. V dropped 0 bases and J dropped 2 bases, with 11 bases sitting between them. Germline V lookup: CDR1 SGHTA, CDR2 FQGNSA. The CDR3 nucleotides are TGTGCCAGCAGCTTAGCGCGGGGGACAACCTACAATGAGCAGTTCTTC. Its protein is CASSLARGTTYNEQFF.

On this clone: A read error may produce the germline difference seen at one junction end. As DNA, the CDR3 is TGCAGTGCGGGGGTTACTAGCGACCTGGAGCATTACTTC. Translation: CSAGVTSDLEHYF. This chain joins TRBV20-1 and TRBJ2-7; 7 nucleotides match TRBD2. The CDR3 runs 13 residues. Germline lookup yields CDR1 DFQATT and CDR2 SNEGSKA (reference sequence).